This T cell receptor beta chain comes out of a study of T cell changes during pregnancy in multiple sclerosis. Using immunoSEQ multiplex PCR, the repertoire was profiled, and TCRdb retains in-frame clones only, with some absent. Seen here are about 59,000 clones, around 94% observed once, and the top ten hold under 3%. CDR1 and CDR2 from the germline V gene are MNHEY and SMNVEV (reference sequence). This CDR3 has 16 residues. The V and J ends lost 6 bases and 5 bases, in that order; junction bases with no gene match: 10. The chain couples TRBV27 to TRBJ2-1; 10 bases align to TRBD2. Specimen: CD8+ T cells from peripheral blood mononuclear cells, collected after pregnancy. This TCR was sampled from a female donor with multiple sclerosis, enrolled in a pregnancy study. The CDR3 sequence is CASRRTSGIINNEQFF. Written as DNA, the CDR3 is TGTGCCAGCAGGCGGACTAGCGGAATAATTAACAATGAGCAGTTCTTC.